This T cell receptor beta chain was identified during a study of T-cell reconstitution after alpha-beta-depleted transplantation in children. Study-level results: Counts and diversity of T cells one year after transplant came mostly from newly produced T cells.

Concerning this clonotype itself: Its antigen is unidentified.

Germline CDR1 and CDR2: SNHLY and FYNNEI. Germline trimming cut 1 base from V and 7 bases from J; bases unmatched to any gene: 6. The CDR3 totals 14 residues. Unique molecular identifiers were incorporated into the prepared TCRbeta library. TCRdb fed the PCR reads into MiXCR, producing one record per CDR3 protein. The data hold some 600,000 distinct CDR3 sequences, with roughly 13% observed a single time. V and J are TRBV2 and TRBJ2-7; TRBD1 matches 8 bases. The receptor was isolated from a male patient younger than 18 who had a stem cell transplant for acute myeloid leukemia, so the T cells may come from the graft donor. This material consisted of PBMCs, mostly from graft donor cells, taken 360 days after TCRalphabeta/CD19-depleted stem cell transplant. CDR3 in amino acids: CASSEDVRDREQYF. The CDR3 DNA reads as TGTGCCAGCAGTGAAGATGTCAGGGACAGGGAGCAGTACTTC.